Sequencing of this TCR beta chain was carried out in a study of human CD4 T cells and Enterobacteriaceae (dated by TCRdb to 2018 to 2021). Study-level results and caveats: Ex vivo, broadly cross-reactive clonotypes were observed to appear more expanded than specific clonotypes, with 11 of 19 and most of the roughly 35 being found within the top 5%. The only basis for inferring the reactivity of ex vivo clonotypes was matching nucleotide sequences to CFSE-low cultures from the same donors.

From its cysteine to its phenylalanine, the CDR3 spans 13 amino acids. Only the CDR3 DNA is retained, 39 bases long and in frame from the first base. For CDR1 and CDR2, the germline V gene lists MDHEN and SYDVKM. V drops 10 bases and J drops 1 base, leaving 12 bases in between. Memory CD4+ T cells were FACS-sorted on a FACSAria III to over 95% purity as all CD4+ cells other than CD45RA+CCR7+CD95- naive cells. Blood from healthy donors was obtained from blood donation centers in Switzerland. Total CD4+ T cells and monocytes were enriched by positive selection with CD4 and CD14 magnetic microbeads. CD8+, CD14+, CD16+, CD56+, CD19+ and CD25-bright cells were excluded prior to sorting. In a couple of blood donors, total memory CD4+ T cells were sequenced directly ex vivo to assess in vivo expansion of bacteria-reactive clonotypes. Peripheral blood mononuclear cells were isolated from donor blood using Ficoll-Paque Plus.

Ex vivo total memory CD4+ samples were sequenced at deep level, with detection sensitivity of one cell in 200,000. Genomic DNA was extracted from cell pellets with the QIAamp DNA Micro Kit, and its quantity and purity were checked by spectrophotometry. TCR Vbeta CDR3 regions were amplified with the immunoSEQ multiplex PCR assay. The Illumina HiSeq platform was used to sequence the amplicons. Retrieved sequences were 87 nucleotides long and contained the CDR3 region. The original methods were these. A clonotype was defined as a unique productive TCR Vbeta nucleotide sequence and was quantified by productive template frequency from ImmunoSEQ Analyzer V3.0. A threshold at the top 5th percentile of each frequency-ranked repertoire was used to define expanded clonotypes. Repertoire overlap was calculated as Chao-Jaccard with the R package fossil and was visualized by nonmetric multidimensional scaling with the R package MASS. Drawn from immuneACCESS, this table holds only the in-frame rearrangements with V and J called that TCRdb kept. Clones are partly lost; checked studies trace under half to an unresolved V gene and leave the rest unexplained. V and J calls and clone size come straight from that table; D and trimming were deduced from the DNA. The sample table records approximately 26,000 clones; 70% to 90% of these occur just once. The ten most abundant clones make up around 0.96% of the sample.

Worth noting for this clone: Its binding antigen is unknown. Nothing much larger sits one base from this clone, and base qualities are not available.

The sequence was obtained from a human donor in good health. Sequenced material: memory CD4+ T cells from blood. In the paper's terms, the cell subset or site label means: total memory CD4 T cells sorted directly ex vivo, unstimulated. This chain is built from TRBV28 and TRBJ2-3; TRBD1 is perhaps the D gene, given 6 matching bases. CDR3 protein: CATRGSGTDTQYF. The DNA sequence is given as TGTGCCACAAGGGGGAGCGGCACAGATACGCAGTATTTT.